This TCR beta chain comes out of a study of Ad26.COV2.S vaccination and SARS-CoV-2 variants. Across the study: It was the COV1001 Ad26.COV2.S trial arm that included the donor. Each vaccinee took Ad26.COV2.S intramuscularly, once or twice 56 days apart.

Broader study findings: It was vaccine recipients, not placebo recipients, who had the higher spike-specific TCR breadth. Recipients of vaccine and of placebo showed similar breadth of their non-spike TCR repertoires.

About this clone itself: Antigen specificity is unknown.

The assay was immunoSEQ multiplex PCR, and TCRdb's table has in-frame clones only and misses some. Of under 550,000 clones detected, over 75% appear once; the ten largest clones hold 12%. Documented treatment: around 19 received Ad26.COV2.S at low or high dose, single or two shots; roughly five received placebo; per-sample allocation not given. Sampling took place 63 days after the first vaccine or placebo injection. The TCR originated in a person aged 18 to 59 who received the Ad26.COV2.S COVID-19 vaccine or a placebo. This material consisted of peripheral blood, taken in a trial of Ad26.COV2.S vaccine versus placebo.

The CDR3 bases are TGTGCCAGTAGTATTATACGAGGCGGGAATTCACCCCTCCACTTT. Its translation is CASSIIRGGNSPLHF. This rearrangement joins TRBV19 to TRBJ1-6; no clear D gene. V was clipped by 3 bases and J by 7 bases, with 13 bases between them. CDR3 size: 15 residues. Germline CDR1 LNHDA, CDR2 SQIVND (reference sequence).